The 8 T cell receptor beta chains presented below share a single source sample, sequenced in a study of control samples from healthy donors and cancer patients. The repertoire was sequenced with immunoSEQ multiplex PCR; TCRdb's copy has only in-frame clones and lacks some. The table has about 120,000 clones, 88% seen once; the top ten hold around 3.4%. Sequencing was done on a sample of blood. The receptors derive from a man aged 40-55 years in good health.

The V call is TRBV6-5, the J call TRBJ1-5; D possibly corresponds to TRBD1 (6 bases). The germline gives CDR1 MNHEY, CDR2 SVGAGI. The germline V and J ends were trimmed by 8 bases and 0 bases, with 8 bases remaining between them. The CDR3 length is 13 residues. CDR3 amino acids: CASGTLSNQPQHF. As DNA, the CDR3 is TGTGCCAGCGGGACACTTAGCAATCAGCCCCAGCATTTT.

This clone occurred a few times. The J gene is TRBJ2-2, the V gene TRBV24-1; TRBD2 agrees at 8 bases. This CDR3 contains 15 residues. Germline CDR1 and CDR2: KGHDR and SFDVKD. With V trimmed by 6 bases and J by 7 bases, 9 bases remained unmatched. The CDR3, as DNA: TGTGCCACCAGTCTACCCGGGGGGGCCGGCGGGGAGCTGTTTTTT. It translates to CATSLPGGAGGELFF.

The chain uses TRBV18 and TRBJ2-1; 8 bases line up with TRBD2. V shed 0 bases, J shed 10 bases, and the junction held 5 bases outside the gene matches. This CDR3 region has 14 residues. Germline CDR1 is KGHSH and CDR2 is LQKENI. CDR3 loop: CASSPPGGAWEQFF. CDR3 coding DNA: TGTGCCAGCTCACCACCCGGGGGGGCCTGGGAGCAGTTCTTC.

The rearrangement uses TRBV7-3 and TRBJ2-7; 7 bases agree with TRBD1. V lost 6 bases, J lost 2 bases, and 4 bases stayed unmatched. The CDR3 consists of 13 residues. The germline CDR1 and CDR2 sequences are SGHTA and FQGTGA. In nucleotides, the CDR3 is TGTGCCAGCAGTCAAACAGGGGCCTACGAGCAGTACTTC. It encodes CASSQTGAYEQYF.

The chain has TRBV7-2 and TRBJ1-1; TRBD1 matches 7 bases. The CDR3 sequence is 13 residues long. In germline, CDR1 is SGHTA, CDR2 FQGNSA. V lost 3 bases, J lost 6 bases, and 4 bases stayed unmatched. This CDR3 reads CASSFAGTAEAFF. The DNA for the CDR3 is TGTGCCAGCAGCTTCGCCGGGACAGCTGAAGCTTTCTTT.

V usage is TRBV10-3 and J usage is TRBJ1-2; possible D gene TRBD1, 5 bases. V was shortened by 3 bases and J by 7 bases, with 9 bases between the two germline ends. The germline CDR1 and CDR2 sequences are ENHRY and SYGVKD. The CDR3 loop spans 12 amino acids. CDR3 DNA sequence: TGTGCCATCAGTGACAGTAGGGGTGGCTACACCTTC. This gives the protein CAISDSRGGYTF.

The V call is TRBV25-1, the J call TRBJ1-1; D might be TRBD1 (5 bases). Trimming stripped 5 bases from V and 5 bases from J, with 12 bases between. Germline loops: CDR1 MGHDK, CDR2 SYGVNS. The CDR3 has 13 amino acids. CDR3 sequence (DNA): TGTGCCAGCAGTTTTCCCGGGGGGACTGAAGCTTTCTTT. Translated, it gives CASSFPGGTEAFF.

The chain carries TRBV6-5 and TRBJ2-6; no definite D call. Germline CDR1 MNHEY, CDR2 SVGAGI. The CDR3 loop spans 15 amino acids. Trimming removed 2 bases at V and 0 bases at J, with 5 bases between. The DNA for the CDR3 is TGTGCCAGCAGTTACATCGGCTCTGGGGCCAACGTCCTGACTTTC. Protein sequence: CASSYIGSGANVLTF.